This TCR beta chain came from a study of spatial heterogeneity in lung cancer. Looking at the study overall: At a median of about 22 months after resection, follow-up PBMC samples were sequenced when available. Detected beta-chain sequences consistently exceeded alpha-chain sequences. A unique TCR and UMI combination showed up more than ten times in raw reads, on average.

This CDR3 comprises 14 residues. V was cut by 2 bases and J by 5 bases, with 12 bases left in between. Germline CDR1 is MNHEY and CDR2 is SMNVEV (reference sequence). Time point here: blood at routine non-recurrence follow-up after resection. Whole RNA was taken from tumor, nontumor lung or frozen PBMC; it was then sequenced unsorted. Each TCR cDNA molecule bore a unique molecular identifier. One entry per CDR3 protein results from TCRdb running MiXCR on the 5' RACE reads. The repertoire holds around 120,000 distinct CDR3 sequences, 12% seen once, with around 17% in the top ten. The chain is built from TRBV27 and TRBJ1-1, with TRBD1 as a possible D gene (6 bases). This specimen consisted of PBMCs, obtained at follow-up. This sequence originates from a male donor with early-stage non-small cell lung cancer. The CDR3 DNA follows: TGTGCCAGCAGTTTACGTCAGGGGTTAACTGAAGCTTTCTTT. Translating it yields CASSLRQGLTEAFF.